This TCR beta chain was sequenced for a study of PD-1 blockade in mismatch repair-deficient tumors. Study-level background: All were previously treated, progressing patients with 12 mismatch repair-deficient cancer types. Study-level points and caveats: Tumor-resident clones, often undetectable pretreatment in blood, expanded then contracted after pembrolizumab.

PCR or immunohistochemistry showed mismatch repair deficiency in every enrolled patient. CDR1 SGHAT and CDR2 FQNNGV come from the germline V gene. CDR3 length: 14 residues. V shed 5 bases, J shed 0 bases, and the junction held 4 bases outside the gene matches. Only in-frame clones appear in the TCRdb table, and some are missing; sequencing was by immunoSEQ multiplex PCR. The repertoire holds 20,000 to 25,000 clones, roughly four fifths seen once, with under 20% in the top ten. Note on this clone: Its target is not known.

The clonotype was recovered from an adult with mismatch repair-deficient cancer. The chain carries TRBV11-2 and TRBJ2-7; TRBD2 aligns across 7 bases. The sequences come from peripheral blood, collected 2 weeks after starting pembrolizumab. CDR3 sequence reads: CASSQSGTSYEQYF. CDR3 in DNA: TGTGCCAGCAGCCAAAGCGGGACCTCCTACGAGCAGTACTTC.